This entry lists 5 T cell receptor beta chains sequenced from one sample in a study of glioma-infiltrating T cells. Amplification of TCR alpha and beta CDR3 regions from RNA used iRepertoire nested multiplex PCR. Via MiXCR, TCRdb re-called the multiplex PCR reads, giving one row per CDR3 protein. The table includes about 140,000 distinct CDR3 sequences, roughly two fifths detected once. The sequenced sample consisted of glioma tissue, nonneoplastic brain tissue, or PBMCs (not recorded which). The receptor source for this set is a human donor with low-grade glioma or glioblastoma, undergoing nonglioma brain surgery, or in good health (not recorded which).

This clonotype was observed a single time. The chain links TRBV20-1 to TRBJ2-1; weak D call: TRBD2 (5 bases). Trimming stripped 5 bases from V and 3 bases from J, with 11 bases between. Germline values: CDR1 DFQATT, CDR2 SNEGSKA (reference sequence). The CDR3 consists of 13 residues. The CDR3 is CSAPHRDYNEQFF. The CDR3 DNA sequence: TGCAGTGCTCCTCACCGGGACTACAATGAGCAGTTCTTC.

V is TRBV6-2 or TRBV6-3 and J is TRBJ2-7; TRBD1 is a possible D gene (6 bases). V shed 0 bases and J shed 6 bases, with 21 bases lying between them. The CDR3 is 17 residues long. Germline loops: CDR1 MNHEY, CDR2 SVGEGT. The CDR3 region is CASSYSPDPETGPEQYF. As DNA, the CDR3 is TGTGCCAGCAGTTACTCACCCGACCCGGAAACAGGGCCCGAGCAGTACTTC.

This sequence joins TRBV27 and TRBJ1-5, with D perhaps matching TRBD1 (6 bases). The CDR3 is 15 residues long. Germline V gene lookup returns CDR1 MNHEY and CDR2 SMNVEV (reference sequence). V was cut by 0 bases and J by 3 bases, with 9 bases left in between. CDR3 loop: CASSLSGQPNQPQHF. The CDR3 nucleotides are TGTGCCAGCAGTTTATCGGGACAACCCAATCAGCCCCAGCATTTT.

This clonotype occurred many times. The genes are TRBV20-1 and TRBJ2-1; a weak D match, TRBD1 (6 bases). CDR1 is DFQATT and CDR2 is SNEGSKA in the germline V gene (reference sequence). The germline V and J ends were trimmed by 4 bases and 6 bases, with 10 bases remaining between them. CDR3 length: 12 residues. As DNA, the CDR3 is TGCAGTGCTACTGACAGGCCCAATGAGCAGTTCTTC. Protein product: CSATDRPNEQFF.

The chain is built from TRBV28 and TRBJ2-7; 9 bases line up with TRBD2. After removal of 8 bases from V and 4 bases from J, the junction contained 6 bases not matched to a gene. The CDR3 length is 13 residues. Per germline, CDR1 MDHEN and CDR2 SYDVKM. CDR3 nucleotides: TGTGCCAGCGGACGACTAGCGGTTTACGAGCAGTACTTC. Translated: CASGRLAVYEQYF.